This is a list of T cell receptor beta chains from one sample in a study of T cells in narcolepsy. Clones were read by immunoSEQ multiplex PCR, and TCRdb kept only the in-frame ones, dropping some. The sample includes roughly 16,000 clones, roughly 85% of them seen just once. The material sequenced was memory (CD45RA-) CD4+ T cells from blood. Receptor source: a human donor in good health. Each CDR3 is given with its conserved first and last residue. D genes are given only for firm matches. Rows may omit the clone size; those that give it use once, few, many or a size class.

V gene: TRBV6-1; J gene: TRBJ2-7; D gene: TRBD2; clone size: -; CDR3 protein: CASPNERGTYEQYF; CDR3 DNA: TGTGCCAGCCCCAACGAGCGGGGGACCTACGAGCAGTACTTC
V gene: TRBV7-6; J gene: TRBJ2-1; D gene: TRBD2; clone size: -; CDR3 protein: CASSSVAGGLGEQFF; CDR3 DNA: TGTGCCAGCAGCTCCGTAGCGGGAGGGCTCGGTGAGCAGTTCTTC
V gene: TRBV15; J gene: TRBJ1-2; D gene: -; clone size: -; CDR3 protein: CATSRDRQNYGYTF; CDR3 DNA: TGTGCCACCAGCAGAGATAGACAGAACTATGGCTACACCTTC
V gene: TRBV5-1; J gene: TRBJ1-2; D gene: -; clone size: few; CDR3 protein: CASSPTGTNYGYTF; CDR3 DNA: TGCGCCAGCAGCCCTACAGGGACTAACTATGGCTACACCTTC
V gene: TRBV6-4; J gene: TRBJ2-1; D gene: -; clone size: -; CDR3 protein: CASTSGGENEQFF; CDR3 DNA: TGTGCCAGCACCTCGGGTGGGGAGAATGAGCAGTTCTTC
V gene: TRBV2; J gene: TRBJ2-7; D gene: -; clone size: -; CDR3 protein: CASSVKQAPSYEQYF; CDR3 DNA: TGTGCCAGCAGTGTGAAACAGGCCCCATCCTACGAGCAGTACTTC
V gene: TRBV10-3; J gene: TRBJ1-3; D gene: -; clone size: -; CDR3 protein: CAIRNTGGGNTIYF; CDR3 DNA: TGTGCCATCAGGAATACCGGGGGCGGAAACACCATATATTTT
V gene: TRBV5-8; J gene: TRBJ1-2; D gene: -; clone size: -; CDR3 protein: CASKGWGARGYTF; CDR3 DNA: TGTGCCAGCAAGGGGTGGGGGGCCCGAGGCTACACCTTC
V gene: TRBV6-6; J gene: TRBJ2-1; D gene: TRBD1; clone size: -; CDR3 protein: CASSAGQVNNEQFF; CDR3 DNA: TGTGCCAGCAGTGCGGGACAGGTTAATAATGAGCAGTTCTTC
V gene: TRBV21-1; J gene: TRBJ2-1; D gene: -; clone size: -; CDR3 protein: CASSKGTSGGPYNEQFF; CDR3 DNA: TGTGCCAGCAGCAAAGGAACTAGCGGGGGCCCCTACAATGAGCAGTTCTTC
V gene: TRBV18; J gene: TRBJ2-5; D gene: -; clone size: -; CDR3 protein: CASSPPSTGRVEWETQYF; CDR3 DNA: TGTGCCAGCTCACCACCTTCGACAGGGAGGGTCGAATGGGAGACCCAGTACTTC
V gene: TRBV6-1; J gene: TRBJ1-1; D gene: TRBD1; clone size: -; CDR3 protein: CASSTGQGRTEAFF; CDR3 DNA: TGTGCCAGTTCTACCGGACAGGGTCGGACTGAAGCTTTCTTT
V gene: TRBV5-1; J gene: TRBJ2-7; D gene: -; clone size: -; CDR3 protein: CASSLSSGTPPYEQYF; CDR3 DNA: TGCGCCAGCAGCCTCTCCTCCGGGACACCGCCCTACGAGCAGTACTTC
V gene: TRBV7-9; J gene: TRBJ1-3; D gene: -; clone size: -; CDR3 protein: CASSLGETGNTIYF; CDR3 DNA: TGTGCCAGCAGCTTAGGAGAAACTGGAAACACCATATATTTT
V gene: TRBV30; J gene: TRBJ2-3; D gene: TRBD2; clone size: -; CDR3 protein: CAWGTSAHTQYF; CDR3 DNA: TGTGCCTGGGGTACTAGCGCTCATACGCAGTATTTT
V gene: TRBV2; J gene: TRBJ1-2; D gene: -; clone size: -; CDR3 protein: CASSESPGMGYTF; CDR3 DNA: TGTGCCAGCAGTGAATCCCCGGGCATGGGCTACACCTTC
V gene: TRBV29-1; J gene: TRBJ2-7; D gene: -; clone size: -; CDR3 protein: CSVSQGSYYEQYF; CDR3 DNA: TGCAGCGTATCCCAGGGCAGCTACTACGAGCAGTACTTC